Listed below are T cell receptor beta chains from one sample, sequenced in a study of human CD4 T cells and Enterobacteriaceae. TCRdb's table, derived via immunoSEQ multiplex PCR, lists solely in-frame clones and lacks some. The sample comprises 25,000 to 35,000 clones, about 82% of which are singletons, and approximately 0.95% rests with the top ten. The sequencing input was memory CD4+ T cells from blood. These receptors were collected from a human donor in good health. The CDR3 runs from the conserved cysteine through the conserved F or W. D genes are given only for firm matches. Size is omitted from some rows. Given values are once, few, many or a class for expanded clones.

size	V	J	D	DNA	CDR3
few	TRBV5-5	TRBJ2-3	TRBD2	TGTGCCACTGCGACTAGCGGGGGGCCAGATACGCAGTATTTT	CATATSGGPDTQYF
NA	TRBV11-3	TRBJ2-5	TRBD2	TGTGCCAGCAGCTCCCCGCCGGGACTAGCGGGGGGGCCGGGGAAGACCCAGTACTTC	CASSSPPGLAGGPGKTQYF
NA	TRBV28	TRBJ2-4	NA	TGTGCCAGCAGTTTATCGGGGTATAGTGCCACAGGGACGAACATTCAGTACTTC	CASSLSGYSATGTNIQYF
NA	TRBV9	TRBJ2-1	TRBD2	TGTGCCAGCAGCGGACTAGCGGGAGCCGCCTACAATGAGCAGTTCTTC	CASSGLAGAAYNEQFF
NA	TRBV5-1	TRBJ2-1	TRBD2	TGCGCCAGCAGCTCGTCTAGCGGGGGGTACAATGAGCAGTTCTTC	CASSSSSGGYNEQFF
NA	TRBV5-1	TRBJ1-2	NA	TGCGCCAGCAGCTTGGGGGGCTATGGCTACACCTTC	CASSLGGYGYTF
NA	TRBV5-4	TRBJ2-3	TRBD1	TGTGCCAGCAGCTTACAGACAGGGGTCGCAGATACGCAGTATTTT	CASSLQTGVADTQYF
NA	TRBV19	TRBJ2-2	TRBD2	TGTGCCAGTAGAATTAGCGGGGGGAACACCGGGGAGCTGTTTTTT	CASRISGGNTGELFF
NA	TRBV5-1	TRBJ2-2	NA	TGCGCCAGCAGCTTGGTTAGGGCTATAACCGGGGAGCTGTTTTTT	CASSLVRAITGELFF
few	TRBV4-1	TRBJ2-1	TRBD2	TGCGCCAGCAGCCAAGGCGGACTAGCGGGAGATGGGAGGAATGAGCAGTTCTTC	CASSQGGLAGDGRNEQFF
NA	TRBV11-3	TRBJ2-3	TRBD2	TGTGCCAGCAGCCTACTAGCGGGGGGCACAGATACGCAGTATTTT	CASSLLAGGTDTQYF
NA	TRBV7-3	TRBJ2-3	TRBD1	TGTGCCAGCAGCTACAGGGGGCTAAGGACAGATACGCAGTATTTT	CASSYRGLRTDTQYF
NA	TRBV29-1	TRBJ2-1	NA	TGCAGCTCTCTCGGGGCGCGTGGTAATGAGCAGTTCTTC	CSSLGARGNEQFF
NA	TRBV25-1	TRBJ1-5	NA	TGTGCCAGCAGTGGCCCCCCGGGCAATCAGCCCCAGCATTTT	CASSGPPGNQPQHF
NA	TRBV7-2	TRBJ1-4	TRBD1	TGTGCCAGCAGCTTATGGGGACAGGGCGACGAAAAACTGTTTTTT	CASSLWGQGDEKLFF
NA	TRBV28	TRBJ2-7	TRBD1	TGTGCCAGCAGATCGGGACAGGCCCCCTACGAGCAGTACTTC	CASRSGQAPYEQYF
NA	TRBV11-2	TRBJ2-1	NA	TGTGCCAGCAGCTTAAGTCGGGGGGCGGCGGGTGAGCAGTTCTTC	CASSLSRGAAGEQFF
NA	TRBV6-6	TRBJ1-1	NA	TGTGCCAGCACTTTGGACAAGAACACTGAAGCTTTCTTT	CASTLDKNTEAFF
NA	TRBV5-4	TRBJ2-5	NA	TGTGCCAGCAGCTTGGCCGAGACCCAGTACTTC	CASSLAETQYF
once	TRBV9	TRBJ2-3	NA	TGTGCCAGCAACGAAATTAGCACAGATACGCAGTATTTT	CASNEISTDTQYF
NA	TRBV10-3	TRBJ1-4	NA	TGTGCCATCAGGCAGGATAGAACTAATGAAAAACTGTTTTTT	CAIRQDRTNEKLFF
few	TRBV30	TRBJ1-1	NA	TGTGCCTGGAGTGTCGGTACTCTATACACTGAAGCTTTCTTT	CAWSVGTLYTEAFF
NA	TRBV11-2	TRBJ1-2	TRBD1	TGTGCCAGCAGCTCGACAGGGCCGTGGGGCTATGGCTACACCTTC	CASSSTGPWGYGYTF
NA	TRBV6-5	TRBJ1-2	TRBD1	TGTGCCAGCAGTTACACGGACAGGAGGTTTGGCTACACCTTC	CASSYTDRRFGYTF
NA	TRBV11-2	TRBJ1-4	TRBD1	TGTGCCAGCAGAGACAGGGGGACAGGGGAAAAACTGTTTTTT	CASRDRGTGEKLFF
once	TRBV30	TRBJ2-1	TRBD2	TGTGCCACCCAACGGGAGGGCCGCAACAATGAGCAGTTCTTC	CATQREGRNNEQFF
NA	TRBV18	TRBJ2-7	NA	TGTGCCAGCTCACCACCCCCGAGGGGCTCCTACGAGCAGTACTTC	CASSPPPRGSYEQYF
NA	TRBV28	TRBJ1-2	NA	TGTGCCAGCAGTAACGGACTCTTCTATGGCTACACCTTC	CASSNGLFYGYTF
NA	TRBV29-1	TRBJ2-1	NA	TGCAGCGTTGATGCCCAGGGACGTGAGCAGTTCTTC	CSVDAQGREQFF
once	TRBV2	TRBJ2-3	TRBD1	TGTGCTAGTGCCCCGGGACAGGGGGCAAGAGATACGCAGTATTTT	CASAPGQGARDTQYF
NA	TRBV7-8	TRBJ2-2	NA	TGTGCCAGCAGCTTAATCGGGAGCTCCGGGGAGCTGTTTTTT	CASSLIGSSGELFF
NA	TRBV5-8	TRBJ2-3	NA	TGTGCCAGCAGCTTGGGGGTAGATACGCAGTATTTT	CASSLGVDTQYF
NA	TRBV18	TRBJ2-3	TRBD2	TGTGCCAGCTCAAGTTTCGCCAGCGGGGGGAGCACAGATACGCAGTATTTT	CASSSFASGGSTDTQYF
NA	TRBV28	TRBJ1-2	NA	TGTGCCATAAGTACTAACCGTGGCTACACCTTC	CAISTNRGYTF
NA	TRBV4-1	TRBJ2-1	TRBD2	TGCGCCAGCAGCTTAGGGACTAGCGGGGGAATCTACAATGAGCAGTTCTTC	CASSLGTSGGIYNEQFF
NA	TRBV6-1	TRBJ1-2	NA	TGTGCCAGCAGTGAGAGGGGGGGGCAGAGCTATGGCTACACCTTC	CASSERGGQSYGYTF
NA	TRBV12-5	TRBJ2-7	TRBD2	TGTGCTAGTGGTTTCAGCGGGACGGTTAGCTCCTACGAGCAGTACTTC	CASGFSGTVSSYEQYF
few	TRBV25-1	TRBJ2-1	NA	TGTGCCAGCAGCGCCTTTGGGGCGGGGGCACACAATGAGCAGTTCTTC	CASSAFGAGAHNEQFF